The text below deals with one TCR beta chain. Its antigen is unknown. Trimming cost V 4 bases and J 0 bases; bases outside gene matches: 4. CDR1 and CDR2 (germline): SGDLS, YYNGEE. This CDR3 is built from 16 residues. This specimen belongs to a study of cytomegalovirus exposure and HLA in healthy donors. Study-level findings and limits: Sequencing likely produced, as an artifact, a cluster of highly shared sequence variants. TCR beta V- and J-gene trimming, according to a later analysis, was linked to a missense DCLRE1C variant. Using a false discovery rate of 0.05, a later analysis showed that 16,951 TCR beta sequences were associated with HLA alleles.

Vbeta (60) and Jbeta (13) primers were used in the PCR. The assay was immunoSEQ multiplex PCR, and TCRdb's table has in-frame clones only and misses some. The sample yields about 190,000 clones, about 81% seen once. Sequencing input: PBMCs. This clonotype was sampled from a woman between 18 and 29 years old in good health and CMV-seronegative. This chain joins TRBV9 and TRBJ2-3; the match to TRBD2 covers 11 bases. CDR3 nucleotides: TGTGCCAGCAGCATGGGACTAGCGGTAAGCACAGATACGCAGTATTTT. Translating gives CASSMGLAVSTDTQYF.